In this sample, the clone carrying this T cell receptor (beta chain) turned up many times. The entry originates in a study of human T cells and chemical hapten exposure. Study-level background: Alopecia areata, totalis or universalis was found in mostly female patients. There were per-sample TCR yield variations, arising mainly from small pooled library volume differences.

Unique molecular identifiers were affixed to discrete cDNA molecules within the library. Each CDR3 protein is one row after TCRdb ran MiXCR on the RACE reads. This sample carries fewer than 200,000 distinct CDR3 sequences, 28% of them seen once, and the ten largest clones take approximately 2.3%. Regarding time point: patch test 3, about 24 weeks after DPC sensitization. Described treatment: therapeutic diphenylcyclopropenone sensitization with weekly scalp DPC. This sequence originates from a woman between 18 and 29 years old with alopecia areata. Some clones in this sample may be carry-over from other donors' samples. This specimen consisted of whole blood, obtained in connection with sensitization to the hapten diphenylcyclopropenone (DPC).

CDR3 nucleotides: TGTGCCAGCATTTCAGTTCTGGGTCAGCCCCAGCATTTT. Translation: CASISVLGQPQHF. The chain joins TRBV2 to TRBJ1-5; D is unresolved. CDR1 SNHLY and CDR2 FYNNEI come from the germline V gene. Trimming removed 7 bases from V and 6 bases from J, with 13 bases in between. This CDR3 comprises 13 residues.